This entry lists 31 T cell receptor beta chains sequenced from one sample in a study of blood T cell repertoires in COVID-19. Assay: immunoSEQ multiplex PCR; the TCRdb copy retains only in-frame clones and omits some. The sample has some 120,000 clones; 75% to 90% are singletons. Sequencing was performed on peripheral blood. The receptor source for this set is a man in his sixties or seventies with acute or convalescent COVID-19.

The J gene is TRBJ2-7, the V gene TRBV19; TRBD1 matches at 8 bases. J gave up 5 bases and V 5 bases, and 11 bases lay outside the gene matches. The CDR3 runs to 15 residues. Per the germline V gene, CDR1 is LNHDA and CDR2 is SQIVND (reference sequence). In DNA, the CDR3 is TGTGCCAGTAGTCCATTGGGACAGGTTATCGACGAGCAGTACTTC. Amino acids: CASSPLGQVIDEQYF.

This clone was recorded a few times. CDR3 protein: CASGPGTTSGANVLTF. DNA for the CDR3: TGTGCTAGTGGCCCCGGGACAACCTCTGGGGCCAACGTCCTGACTTTC. The chain carries TRBV12-5 and TRBJ2-6, with a tentative D call TRBD1 (6 bases). Germline CDR1 reads LGHNT; CDR2 reads FRNRAP. This CDR3 is 16 amino acids long. V was trimmed by 6 bases and J by 0 bases, leaving 12 bases between them.

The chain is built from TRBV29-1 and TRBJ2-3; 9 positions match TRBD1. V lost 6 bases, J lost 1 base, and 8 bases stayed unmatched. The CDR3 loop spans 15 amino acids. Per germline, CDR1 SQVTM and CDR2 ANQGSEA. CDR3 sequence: CSVAPGQGRTDTQYF. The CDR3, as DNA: TGCAGCGTAGCACCGGGACAGGGTCGCACAGATACGCAGTATTTT.

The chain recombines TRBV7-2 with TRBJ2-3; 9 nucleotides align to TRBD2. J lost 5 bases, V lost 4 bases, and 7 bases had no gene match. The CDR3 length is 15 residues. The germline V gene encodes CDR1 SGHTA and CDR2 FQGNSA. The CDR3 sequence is CASSYRGGGGDTQYF. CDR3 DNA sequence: TGTGCCAGCAGCTATCGCGGGGGGGGTGGAGATACGCAGTATTTT. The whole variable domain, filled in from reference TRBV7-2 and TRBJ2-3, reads GAGVSQSPSNKVTEKGKDVELRCDPISGHTALYWYRQSLGQGLEFLIYFQGNSAPDKSGLPSDRFSAERTGGSVSTLTIQRTQQEDSAVYLCASSYRGGGGDTQYFGPGTRLTVL.

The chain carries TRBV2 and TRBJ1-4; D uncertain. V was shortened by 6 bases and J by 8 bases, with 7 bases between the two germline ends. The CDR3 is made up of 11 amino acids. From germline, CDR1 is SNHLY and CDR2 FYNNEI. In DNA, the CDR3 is TGTGCCAGCAGGCTTCTAGAAAAACTGTTTTTT. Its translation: CASRLLEKLFF.

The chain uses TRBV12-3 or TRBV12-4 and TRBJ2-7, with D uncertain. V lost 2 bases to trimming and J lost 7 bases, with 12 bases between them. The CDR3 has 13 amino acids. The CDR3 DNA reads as TGTGCCAGCAGTTTAAATCCCCTTCGGGAGCAGTACTTC. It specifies CASSLNPLREQYF.

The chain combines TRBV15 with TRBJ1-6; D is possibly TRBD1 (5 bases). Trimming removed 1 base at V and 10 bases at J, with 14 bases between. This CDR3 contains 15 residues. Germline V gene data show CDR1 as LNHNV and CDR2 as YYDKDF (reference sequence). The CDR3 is CATSRGEGRGSPLHF. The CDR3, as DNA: TGTGCCACCAGCAGAGGGGAAGGGAGGGGATCACCCCTCCACTTT.

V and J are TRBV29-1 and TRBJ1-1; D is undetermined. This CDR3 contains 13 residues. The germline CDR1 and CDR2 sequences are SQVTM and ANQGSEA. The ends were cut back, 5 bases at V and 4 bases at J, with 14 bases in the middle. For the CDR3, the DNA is TGCAGCGTTTTTGGAAGGAGGGCCACTGAAGCTTTCTTT. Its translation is CSVFGRRATEAFF.

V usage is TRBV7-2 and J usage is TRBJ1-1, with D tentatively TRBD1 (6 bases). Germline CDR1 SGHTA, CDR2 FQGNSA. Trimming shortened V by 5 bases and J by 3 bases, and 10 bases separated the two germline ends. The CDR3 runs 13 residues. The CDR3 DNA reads TGTGCCAGCAGCAAACGGACAGACACTGAAGCTTTCTTT. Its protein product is CASSKRTDTEAFF.

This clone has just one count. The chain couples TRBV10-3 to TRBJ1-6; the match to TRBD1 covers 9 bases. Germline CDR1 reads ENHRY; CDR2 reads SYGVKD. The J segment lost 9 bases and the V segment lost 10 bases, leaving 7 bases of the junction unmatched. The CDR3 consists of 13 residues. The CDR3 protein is CATRTGDSSPLHF. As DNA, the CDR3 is TGTGCCACCCGGACAGGGGACAGTTCACCCCTCCACTTT.

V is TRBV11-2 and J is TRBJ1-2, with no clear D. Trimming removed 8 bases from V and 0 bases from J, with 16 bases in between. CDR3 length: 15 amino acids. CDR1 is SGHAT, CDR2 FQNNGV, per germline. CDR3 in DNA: TGTGCCAGCTTGGGTCCGGGAGCGGCTAACTATGGCTACACCTTC. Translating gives CASLGPGAANYGYTF. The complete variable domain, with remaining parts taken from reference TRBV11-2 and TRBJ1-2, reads EAGVAQSPRYKIIEKRQSVAFWCNPISGHATLYWYQQILGQGPKLLIQFQNNGVVDDSQLPKDRFSAERLKGVDSTLKIQPAKLEDSAVYLCASLGPGAANYGYTFGSGTRLTVV.

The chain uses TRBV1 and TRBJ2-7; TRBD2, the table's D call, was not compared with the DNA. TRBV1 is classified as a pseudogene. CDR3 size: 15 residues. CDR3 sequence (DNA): TGCACCAGCAGCCAAGATAGCGGGCTCTCCTACGAGCAGTACTTC. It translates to CTSSQDSGLSYEQYF.

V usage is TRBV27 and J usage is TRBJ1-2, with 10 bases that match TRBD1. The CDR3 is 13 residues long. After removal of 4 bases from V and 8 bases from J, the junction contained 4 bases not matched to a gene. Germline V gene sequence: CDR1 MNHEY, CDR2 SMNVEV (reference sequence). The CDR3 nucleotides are TGTGCCAGCAGTTCCCGGACAGGGGGAGGCTACACCTTC. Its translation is CASSSRTGGGYTF.

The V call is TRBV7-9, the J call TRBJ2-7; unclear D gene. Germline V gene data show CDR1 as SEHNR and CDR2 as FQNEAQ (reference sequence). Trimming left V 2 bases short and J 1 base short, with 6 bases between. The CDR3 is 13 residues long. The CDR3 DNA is TGTGCCAGCAGCTTATCTCCGTCCTACGAGCAGTACTTC. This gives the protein CASSLSPSYEQYF.

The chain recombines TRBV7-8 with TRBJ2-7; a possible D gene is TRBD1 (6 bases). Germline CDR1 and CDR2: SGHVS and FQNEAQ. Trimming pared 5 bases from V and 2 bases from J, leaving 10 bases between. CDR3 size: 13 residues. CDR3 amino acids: CASSQGIPYEQYF. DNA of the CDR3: TGTGCCAGCAGCCAGGGGATACCCTACGAGCAGTACTTC. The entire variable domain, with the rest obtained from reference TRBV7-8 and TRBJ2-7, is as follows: GAGVSQSPRYKVAKRGQDVALRCDPISGHVSLFWYQQALGQGPEFLTYFQNEAQLDKSGLPSDRFFAERPEGSVSTLKIQRTQQEDSAVYLCASSQGIPYEQYFGPGTRLTVT.

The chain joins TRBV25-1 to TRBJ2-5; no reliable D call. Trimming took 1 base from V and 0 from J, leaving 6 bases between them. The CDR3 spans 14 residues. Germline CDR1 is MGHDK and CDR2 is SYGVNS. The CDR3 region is CASSEFRYQETQYF. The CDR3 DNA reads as TGTGCCAGCAGTGAATTCAGATACCAAGAGACCCAGTACTTC.

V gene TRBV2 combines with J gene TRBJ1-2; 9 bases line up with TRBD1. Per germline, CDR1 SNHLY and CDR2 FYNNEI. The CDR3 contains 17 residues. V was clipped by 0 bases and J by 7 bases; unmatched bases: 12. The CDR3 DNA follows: TGTGCCAGCAGTGAAGCCACAATTGCATGGGACAGGGTTGGCTACACCTTC. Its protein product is CASSEATIAWDRVGYTF.

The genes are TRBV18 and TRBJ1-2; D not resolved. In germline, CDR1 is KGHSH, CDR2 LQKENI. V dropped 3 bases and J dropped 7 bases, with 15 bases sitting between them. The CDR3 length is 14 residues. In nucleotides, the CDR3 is TGTGCCAGCTCACCGGTAGCGGGGTTTGGTGGCTACACCTTC. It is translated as CASSPVAGFGGYTF.

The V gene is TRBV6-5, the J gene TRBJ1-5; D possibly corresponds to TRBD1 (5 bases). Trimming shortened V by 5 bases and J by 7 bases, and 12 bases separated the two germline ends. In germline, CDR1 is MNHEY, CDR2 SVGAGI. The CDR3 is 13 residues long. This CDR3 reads CASSLSQGQPQHF. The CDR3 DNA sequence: TGTGCCAGCAGTCTCTCCCAGGGACAGCCCCAGCATTTT.

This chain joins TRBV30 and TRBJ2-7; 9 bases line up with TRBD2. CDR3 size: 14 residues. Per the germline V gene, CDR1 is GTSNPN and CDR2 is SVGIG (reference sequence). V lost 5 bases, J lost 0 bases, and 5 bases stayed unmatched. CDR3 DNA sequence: TGTGCCTGGGCGAGCGGGGGGAGCTCCTACGAGCAGTACTTC. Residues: CAWASGGSSYEQYF.

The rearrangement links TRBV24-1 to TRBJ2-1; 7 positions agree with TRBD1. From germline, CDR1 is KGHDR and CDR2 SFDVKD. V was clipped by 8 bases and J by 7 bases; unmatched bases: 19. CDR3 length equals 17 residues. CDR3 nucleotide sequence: TGTGCCACCATTCCTGTTTCCCGAGGGGGCGAGAGGAATGAGCAGTTCTTC. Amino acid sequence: CATIPVSRGGERNEQFF.

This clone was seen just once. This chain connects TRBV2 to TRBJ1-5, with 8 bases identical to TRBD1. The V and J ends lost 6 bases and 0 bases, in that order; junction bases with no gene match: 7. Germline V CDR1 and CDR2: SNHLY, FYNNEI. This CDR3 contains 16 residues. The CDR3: CASRASGGPSNQPQHF. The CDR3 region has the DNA TGTGCCAGCAGGGCCTCAGGGGGCCCTAGCAATCAGCCCCAGCATTTT.

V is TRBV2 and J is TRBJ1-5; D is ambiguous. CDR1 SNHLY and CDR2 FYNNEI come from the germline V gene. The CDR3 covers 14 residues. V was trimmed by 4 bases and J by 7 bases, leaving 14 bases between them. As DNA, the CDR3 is TGTGCCAGCAGTGGGTATAGGATGCGGCAGCCCCAGCATTTT. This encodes CASSGYRMRQPQHF.

The CDR3 is CASSSRGQGNTIYF. The CDR3 region has the DNA TGTGCCAGCAGCTCCAGGGGGCAAGGAAACACCATATATTTT. This chain uses TRBV13 with TRBJ1-3; 8 positions match TRBD1. The CDR3 sequence is 14 residues long. From germline, CDR1 is PRHDT and CDR2 FYEKMQ (reference sequence). The V gene end was trimmed by 4 bases and the J gene end by 4 bases; junction bases not matched to a gene: 3.

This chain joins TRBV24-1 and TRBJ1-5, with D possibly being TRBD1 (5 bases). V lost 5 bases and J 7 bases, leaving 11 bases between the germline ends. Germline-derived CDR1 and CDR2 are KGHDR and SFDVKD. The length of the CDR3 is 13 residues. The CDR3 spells CATSAGWEQPQHF. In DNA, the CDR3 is TGTGCCACCAGTGCAGGGTGGGAACAGCCCCAGCATTTT.

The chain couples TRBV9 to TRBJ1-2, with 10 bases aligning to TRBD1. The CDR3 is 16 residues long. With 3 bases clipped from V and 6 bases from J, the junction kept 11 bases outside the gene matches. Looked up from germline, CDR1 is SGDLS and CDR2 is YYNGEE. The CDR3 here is CASSAGGTGVRNGYTF. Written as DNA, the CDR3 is TGTGCCAGCAGCGCTGGGGGGACAGGGGTTAGGAATGGCTACACCTTC.

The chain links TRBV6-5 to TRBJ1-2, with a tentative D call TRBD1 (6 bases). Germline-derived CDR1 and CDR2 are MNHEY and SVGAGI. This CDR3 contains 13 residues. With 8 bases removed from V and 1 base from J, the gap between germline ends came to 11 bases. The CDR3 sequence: CASRRTDNYGYTF. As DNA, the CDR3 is TGTGCCAGCCGGCGGACAGATAACTATGGCTACACCTTC.

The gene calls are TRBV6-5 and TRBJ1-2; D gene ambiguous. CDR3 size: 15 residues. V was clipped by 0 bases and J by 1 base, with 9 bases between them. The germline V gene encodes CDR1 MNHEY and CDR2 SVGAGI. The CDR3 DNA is TGTGCCAGCAGTTACTCGATGGAGATTAACTATGGCTACACCTTC. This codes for CASSYSMEINYGYTF.

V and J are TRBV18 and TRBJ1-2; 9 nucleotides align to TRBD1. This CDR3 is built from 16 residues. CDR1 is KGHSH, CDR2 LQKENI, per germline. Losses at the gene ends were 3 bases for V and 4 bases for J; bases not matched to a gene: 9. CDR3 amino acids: CASSPLQGARGYGYTF. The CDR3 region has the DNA TGTGCCAGCTCACCCTTACAGGGGGCGCGGGGCTATGGCTACACCTTC.

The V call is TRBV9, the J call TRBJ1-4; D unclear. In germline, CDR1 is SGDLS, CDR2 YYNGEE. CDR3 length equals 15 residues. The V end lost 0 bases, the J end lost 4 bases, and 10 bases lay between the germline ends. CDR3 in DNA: TGTGCCAGCAGCGTAGCGGTAGCCCGTAATGAAAAACTGTTTTTT. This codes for CASSVAVARNEKLFF.

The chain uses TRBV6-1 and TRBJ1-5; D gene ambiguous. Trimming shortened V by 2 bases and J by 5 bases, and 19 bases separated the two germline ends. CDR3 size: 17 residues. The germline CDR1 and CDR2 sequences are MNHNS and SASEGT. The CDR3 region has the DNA TGTGCCAGCAGTGAAACTGCAACCTCCTACCCCGATCAGCCCCAGCATTTT. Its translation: CASSETATSYPDQPQHF.